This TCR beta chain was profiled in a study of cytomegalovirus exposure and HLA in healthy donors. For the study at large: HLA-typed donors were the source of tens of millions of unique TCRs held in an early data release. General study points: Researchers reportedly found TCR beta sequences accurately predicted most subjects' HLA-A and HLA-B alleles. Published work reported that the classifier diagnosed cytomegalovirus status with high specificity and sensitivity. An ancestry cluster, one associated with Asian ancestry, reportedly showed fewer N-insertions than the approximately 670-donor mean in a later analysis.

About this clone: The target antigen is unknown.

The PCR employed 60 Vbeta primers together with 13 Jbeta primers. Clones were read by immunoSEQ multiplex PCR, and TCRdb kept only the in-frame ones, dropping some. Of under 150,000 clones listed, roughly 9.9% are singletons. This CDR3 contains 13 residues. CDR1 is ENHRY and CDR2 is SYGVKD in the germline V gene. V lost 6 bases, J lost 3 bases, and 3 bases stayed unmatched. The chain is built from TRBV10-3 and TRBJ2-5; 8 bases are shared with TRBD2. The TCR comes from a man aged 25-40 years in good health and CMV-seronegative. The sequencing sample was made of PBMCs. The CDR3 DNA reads TGTGCCATCAGCGCCGGGAGGGAAGAGACCCAGTACTTC. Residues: CAISAGREETQYF.